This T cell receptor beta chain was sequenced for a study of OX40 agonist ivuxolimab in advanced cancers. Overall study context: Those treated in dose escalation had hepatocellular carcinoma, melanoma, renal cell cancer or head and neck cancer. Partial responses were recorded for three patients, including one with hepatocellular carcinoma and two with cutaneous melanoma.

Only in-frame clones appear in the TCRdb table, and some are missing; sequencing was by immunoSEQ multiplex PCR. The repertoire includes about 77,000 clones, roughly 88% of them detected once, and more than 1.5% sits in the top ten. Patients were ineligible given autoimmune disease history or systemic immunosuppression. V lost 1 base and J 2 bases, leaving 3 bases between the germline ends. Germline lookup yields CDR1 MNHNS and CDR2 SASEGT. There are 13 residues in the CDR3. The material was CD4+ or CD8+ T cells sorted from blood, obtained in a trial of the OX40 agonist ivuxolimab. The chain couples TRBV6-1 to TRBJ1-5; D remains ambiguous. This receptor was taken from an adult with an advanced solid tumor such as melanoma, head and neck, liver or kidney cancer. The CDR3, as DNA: TGTGCCAGCAGTGAAGGGCGCAATCAGCCCCAGCATTTT. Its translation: CASSEGRNQPQHF.